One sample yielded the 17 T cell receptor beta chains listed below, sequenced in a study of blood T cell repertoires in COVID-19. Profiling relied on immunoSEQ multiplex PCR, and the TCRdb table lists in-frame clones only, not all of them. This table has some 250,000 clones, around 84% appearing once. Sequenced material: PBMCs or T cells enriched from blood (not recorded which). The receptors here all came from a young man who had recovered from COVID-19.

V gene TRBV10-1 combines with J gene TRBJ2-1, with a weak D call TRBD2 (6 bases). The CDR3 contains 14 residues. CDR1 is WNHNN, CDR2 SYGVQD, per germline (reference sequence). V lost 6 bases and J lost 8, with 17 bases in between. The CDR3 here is CASSQTSRRDEQFF. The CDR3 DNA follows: TGCGCCAGCAGCCAAACTAGCCGTCGCGATGAGCAGTTCTTC.

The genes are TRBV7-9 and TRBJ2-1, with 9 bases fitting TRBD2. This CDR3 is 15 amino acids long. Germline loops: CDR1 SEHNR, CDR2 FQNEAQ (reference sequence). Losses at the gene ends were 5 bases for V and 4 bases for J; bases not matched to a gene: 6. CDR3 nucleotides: TGTGCCAGCAGCACTAGCGGGCCTCCGTACAATGAGCAGTTCTTC. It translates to CASSTSGPPYNEQFF.

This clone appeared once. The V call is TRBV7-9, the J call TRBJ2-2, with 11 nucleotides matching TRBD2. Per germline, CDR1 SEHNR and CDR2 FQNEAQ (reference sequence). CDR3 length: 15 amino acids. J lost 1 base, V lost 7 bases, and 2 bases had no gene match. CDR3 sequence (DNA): TGTGCCAGCACCCTAGCGGGGGGGAACACCGGGGAGCTGTTTTTT. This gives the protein CASTLAGGNTGELFF. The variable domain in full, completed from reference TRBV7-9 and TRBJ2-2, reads DTGVSQNPRHKITKRGQNVTFRCDPISEHNRLYWYRQTLGQGPEFLTYFQNEAQLEKSRLLSDRFSAERPKGSFSTLEIQRTEQGDSAMYLCASTLAGGNTGELFFGEGSRLTVL.

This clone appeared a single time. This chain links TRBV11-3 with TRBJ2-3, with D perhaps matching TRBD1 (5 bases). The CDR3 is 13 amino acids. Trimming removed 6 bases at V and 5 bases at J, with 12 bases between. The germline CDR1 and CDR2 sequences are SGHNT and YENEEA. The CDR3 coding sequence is TGTGCCAGCAGATTAAGGGGCGGAGATACGCAGTATTTT. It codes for CASRLRGGDTQYF.

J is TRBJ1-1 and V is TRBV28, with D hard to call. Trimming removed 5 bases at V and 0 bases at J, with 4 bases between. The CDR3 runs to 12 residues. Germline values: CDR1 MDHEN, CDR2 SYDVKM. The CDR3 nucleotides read TGTGCCAGCAGTCCAGTGAACACTGAAGCTTTCTTT. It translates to CASSPVNTEAFF.

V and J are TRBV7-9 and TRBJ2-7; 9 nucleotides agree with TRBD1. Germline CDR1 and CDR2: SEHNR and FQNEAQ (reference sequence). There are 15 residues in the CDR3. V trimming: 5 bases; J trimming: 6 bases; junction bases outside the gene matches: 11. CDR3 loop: CASSGTGTGILEQYF. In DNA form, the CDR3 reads TGTGCCAGCAGCGGAACCGGGACAGGGATCCTCGAGCAGTACTTC.

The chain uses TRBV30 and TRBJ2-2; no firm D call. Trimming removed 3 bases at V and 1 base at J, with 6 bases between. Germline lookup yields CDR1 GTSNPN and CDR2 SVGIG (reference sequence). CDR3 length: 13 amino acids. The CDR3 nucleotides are TGTGCCTGGAGCGCCGGGAACACCGGGGAGCTGTTTTTT. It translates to CAWSAGNTGELFF.

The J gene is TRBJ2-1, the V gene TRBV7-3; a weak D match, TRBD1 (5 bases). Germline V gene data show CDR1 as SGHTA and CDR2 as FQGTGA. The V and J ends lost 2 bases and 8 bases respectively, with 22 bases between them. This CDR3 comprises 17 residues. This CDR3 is CASSLVPWGSTSDEQFF. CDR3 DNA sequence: TGTGCCAGCAGCTTAGTCCCTTGGGGCAGCACCAGCGATGAGCAGTTCTTC. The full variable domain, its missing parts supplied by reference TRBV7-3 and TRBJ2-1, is GAGVSQTPSNKVTEKGKYVELRCDPISGHTALYWYRQSLGQGPEFLIYFQGTGAADDSGLPNDRFFAVRPEGSVSTLKIQRTERGDSAVYLCASSLVPWGSTSDEQFFGPGTRLTVL.

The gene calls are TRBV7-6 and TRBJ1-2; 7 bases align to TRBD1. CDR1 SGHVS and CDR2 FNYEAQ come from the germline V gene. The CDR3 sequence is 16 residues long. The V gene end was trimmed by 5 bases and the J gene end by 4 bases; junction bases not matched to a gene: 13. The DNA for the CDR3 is TGTGCCAGCAGCAGAAAGGCGGGACAGTCTGGCTATGGCTACACCTTC. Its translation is CASSRKAGQSGYGYTF.

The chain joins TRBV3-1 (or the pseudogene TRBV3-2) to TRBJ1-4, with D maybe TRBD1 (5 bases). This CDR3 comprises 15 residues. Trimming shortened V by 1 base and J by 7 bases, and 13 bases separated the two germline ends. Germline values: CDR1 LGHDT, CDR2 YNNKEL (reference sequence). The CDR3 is CASSQGGGVGEKLFF. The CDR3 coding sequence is TGTGCCAGCAGCCAAGGGGGCGGGGTAGGTGAAAAACTGTTTTTT.

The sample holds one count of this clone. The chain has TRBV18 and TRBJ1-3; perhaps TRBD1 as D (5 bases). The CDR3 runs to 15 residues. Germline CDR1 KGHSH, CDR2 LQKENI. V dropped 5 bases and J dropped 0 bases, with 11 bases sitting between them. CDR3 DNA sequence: TGTGCCAGCTCAGAGACAGCGATCTCTGGAAACACCATATATTTT. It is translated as CASSETAISGNTIYF.

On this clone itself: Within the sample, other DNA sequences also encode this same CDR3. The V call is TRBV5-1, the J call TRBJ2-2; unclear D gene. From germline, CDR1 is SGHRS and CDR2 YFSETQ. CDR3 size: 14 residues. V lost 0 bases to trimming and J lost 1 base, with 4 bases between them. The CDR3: CASSLGQNTGELFF. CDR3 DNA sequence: TGCGCCAGCAGCTTGGGACAGAACACCGGGGAGCTGTTTTTT.

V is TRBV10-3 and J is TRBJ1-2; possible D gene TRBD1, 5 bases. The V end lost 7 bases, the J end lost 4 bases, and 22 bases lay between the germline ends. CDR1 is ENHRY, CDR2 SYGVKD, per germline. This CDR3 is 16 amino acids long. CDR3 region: CAITPGSPRGGYGYTF. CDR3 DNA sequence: TGTGCCATCACCCCAGGGTCCCCAAGGGGAGGCTATGGCTACACCTTC.

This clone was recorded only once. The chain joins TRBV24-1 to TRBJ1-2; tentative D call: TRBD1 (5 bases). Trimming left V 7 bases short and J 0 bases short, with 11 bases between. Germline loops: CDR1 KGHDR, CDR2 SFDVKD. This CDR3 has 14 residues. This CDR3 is CATRLTDSNYGYTF. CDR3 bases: TGTGCCACCAGATTGACAGATTCTAACTATGGCTACACCTTC.

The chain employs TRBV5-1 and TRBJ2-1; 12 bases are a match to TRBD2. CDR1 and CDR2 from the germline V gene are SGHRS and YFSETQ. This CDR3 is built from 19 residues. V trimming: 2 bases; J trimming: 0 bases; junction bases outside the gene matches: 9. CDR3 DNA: TGCGCCAGCAGCTTCGGGAGACTAGCGGGGGCGGTCTCCTACAATGAGCAGTTCTTC. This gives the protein CASSFGRLAGAVSYNEQFF.

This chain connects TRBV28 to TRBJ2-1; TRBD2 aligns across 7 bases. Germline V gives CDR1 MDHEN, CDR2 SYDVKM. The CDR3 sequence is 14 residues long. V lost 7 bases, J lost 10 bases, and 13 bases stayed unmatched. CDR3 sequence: CASTPRLGGKEQFF. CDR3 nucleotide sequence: TGTGCCAGCACCCCGAGATTGGGGGGGAAAGAGCAGTTCTTC.

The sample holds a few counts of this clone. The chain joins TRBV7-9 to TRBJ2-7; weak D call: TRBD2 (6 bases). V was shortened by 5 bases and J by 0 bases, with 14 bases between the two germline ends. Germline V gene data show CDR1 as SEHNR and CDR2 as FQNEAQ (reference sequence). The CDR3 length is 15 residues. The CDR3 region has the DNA TGTGCCAGCAGCCCAGACATGGGGGGCTCCTACGAGCAGTACTTC. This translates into CASSPDMGGSYEQYF.